This passage covers 4 T cell receptor beta chains from one sample sequenced in a study of shared clonotypes between healthy human individuals. TCRdb's table, derived via immunoSEQ multiplex PCR, lists solely in-frame clones and lacks some. The table includes 2 million to 3 million clones, roughly 93% detected once. Sample: naive CD4+ T cells from PBMCs. Subset here: CD45RA+ positively selected. Source of these receptors: a man aged 18 to 29 in good health. Some clones in this sample may be carry-over from other donors' samples.

This clone has a single count. The chain has TRBV14 and TRBJ2-1, with a possible D match to TRBD2 (5 bases). The CDR3 spans 16 residues. V shed 2 bases and J shed 8 bases, with 19 bases lying between them. CDR1 is SGHDN and CDR2 is FVKESK in the germline V gene. The CDR3 bases are TGTGCCAGCAGCCAATCCCGACTACCTCTGATCCATGAGCAGTTCTTC. Translation gives CASSQSRLPLIHEQFF.

J is TRBJ1-5 and V is TRBV7-9, with D tentatively TRBD1 (5 bases). CDR1 is SEHNR and CDR2 is FQNEAQ in the germline V gene (reference sequence). This CDR3 comprises 14 residues. V shed 5 bases and J shed 7 bases, with 15 bases lying between them. As DNA, the CDR3 is TGTGCCAGCAGCCCCATGGGGGGAGGCCAGCCCCAGCATTTT. Its translation is CASSPMGGGQPQHF.

The gene calls are TRBV7-2 and TRBJ2-2, with 11 bases lining up with TRBD2. The CDR3 totals 15 residues. Germline V gene lookup returns CDR1 SGHTA and CDR2 FQGNSA. Trimming removed 5 bases from V and 4 bases from J; junction bases left unmatched: 3. The CDR3 DNA reads as TGTGCCAGCAGCCCGACTAGCGGGACCACCGGGGAGCTGTTTTTT. It encodes CASSPTSGTTGELFF.

The chain combines TRBV2 with TRBJ2-3, with a possible D match to TRBD2 (6 bases). Trimming shortened V by 7 bases and J by 2 bases, and 13 bases separated the two germline ends. Per the germline V gene, CDR1 is SNHLY and CDR2 is FYNNEI. The CDR3 spans 14 residues. In nucleotides, the CDR3 is TGTGCCAGCAACAAATGGGGGGACACAGATACGCAGTATTTT. Protein sequence: CASNKWGDTDTQYF. Combining the CDR3 with reference TRBV2 and TRBJ2-3 gives the whole variable domain EPEVTQTPSHQVTQMGQEVILRCVPISNHLYFYWYRQILGQKVEFLVSFYNNEISEKSEIFDDQFSVERPDGSNFTLKIRSTKLEDSAMYFCASNKWGDTDTQYFGPGTRLTVL.